Below are 26 T cell receptor beta chains sequenced from a single sample in a study of technical replicates of blood from a handful of donors (dated by TCRdb to 2017 to 2019). The receptor library was made with the immunoSEQ multiplex PCR assay. Held by TCRdb, this immuneACCESS table contains in-frame sequences only and omits some clones. Under half of the omission traces to an unresolved V gene where checked; the cause of the rest is unknown. The sample table shows approximately 79,000 clones, and approximately 96% are seen once. Around 0.18% of the sample is in the top ten clones. The sequencing input was T cells isolated from PBMCs. The receptors here all came from a human donor in good health.

The CDR3 region is CASSPRTGMNTEAFF. As DNA, the CDR3 is TGTGCCAGCAGCCCCAGGACAGGAATGAACACTGAAGCTTTCTTT. The rearrangement links TRBV7-9 to TRBJ1-1, with 7 nucleotides matching TRBD1. The germline gives CDR1 SEHNR, CDR2 FQNEAQ (reference sequence). V shed 5 bases, J shed 0 bases, and the junction held 6 bases outside the gene matches. The CDR3 has 15 residues.

The chain has TRBV7-6 and TRBJ1-4; D gene unclear. The ends were cut back, 1 base at V and 5 bases at J, with 5 bases in the middle. The CDR3 consists of 13 residues. Per the germline V gene, CDR1 is SGHVS and CDR2 is FNYEAQ. The DNA for the CDR3 is TGTGCCAGCAGCTTAGTAGCCAATGAAAAACTGTTTTTT. It encodes CASSLVANEKLFF.

J is TRBJ1-4 and V is TRBV10-1; no firm D call. This CDR3 spans 16 amino acids. The V and J ends lost 3 bases and 3 bases respectively, with 14 bases between them. CDR1 is WNHNN, CDR2 SYGVQD, per germline (reference sequence). CDR3 amino acids: CASSDGPTAANEKLFF. The CDR3 DNA sequence: TGCGCCAGCAGTGACGGACCCACAGCGGCTAATGAAAAACTGTTTTTT.

The genes are TRBV28 and TRBJ1-2; 7 nucleotides line up with TRBD1. After removal of 10 bases from V and 4 bases from J, the junction contained 9 bases not matched to a gene. This CDR3 is 13 amino acids long. Germline assignment: CDR1 MDHEN and CDR2 SYDVKM. CDR3 protein: CATKLGTAYGYTF. The CDR3 DNA sequence: TGTGCCACCAAGTTAGGGACAGCCTATGGCTACACCTTC.

The V call is TRBV10-3, the J call TRBJ1-5; possibly TRBD1 for D (6 bases). CDR3 length: 14 amino acids. V gave up 4 bases and J gave up 1 base, with 8 bases separating them. CDR1 and CDR2 (germline): ENHRY, SYGVKD. CDR3 residues: CAISGTASNQPQHF. The CDR3, as DNA: TGTGCCATCAGTGGGACAGCAAGCAATCAGCCCCAGCATTTT.

J is TRBJ1-5 and V is TRBV15; weak D call: TRBD1 (5 bases). Germline CDR1 LNHNV, CDR2 YYDKDF (reference sequence). The CDR3 spans 17 residues. V dropped 2 bases and J dropped 3 bases, with 17 bases sitting between them. The chain's CDR3 is CATSRQGWGVDNQPQHF. Here the CDR3 DNA reads TGTGCCACCAGCAGACAGGGATGGGGCGTTGACAATCAGCCCCAGCATTTT. Full variable domain (outside the CDR3, taken from reference TRBV15 and TRBJ1-5): DAMVIQNPRYQVTQFGKPVTLSCSQTLNHNVMYWYQQKSSQAPKLLFHYYDKDFNNEADTPDNFQSRRPNTSFCFLDIRSPGLGDTAMYLCATSRQGWGVDNQPQHFGDGTRLSIL.

The chain joins TRBV19 to TRBJ2-7; D may be TRBD2 (7 bases). Germline CDR1 is LNHDA and CDR2 is SQIVND (reference sequence). The CDR3 has 13 amino acids. V shed 4 bases and J shed 7 bases, with 14 bases lying between them. CDR3 amino acids: CASSTAGRGEQYF. Written as DNA, the CDR3 is TGTGCCAGTAGTACTGCTGGGAGGGGGGAGCAGTACTTC.

This rearrangement joins TRBV5-1 to TRBJ2-7; 8 bases map to TRBD2. V shed 4 bases and J 3 bases; nucleotides not matched to a gene: 9. This CDR3 has 15 residues. Germline V gene lookup returns CDR1 SGHRS and CDR2 YFSETQ. CDR3 loop: CASSPTGTSIYEQYF. CDR3 nucleotide sequence: TGCGCCAGCAGCCCCACCGGGACTAGTATCTACGAGCAGTACTTC.

The chain is built from TRBV5-1 and TRBJ1-6, with 8 bases aligning to TRBD1. J lost 7 bases, V lost 0 bases, and 6 bases had no gene match. This CDR3 has 16 amino acids. CDR1 is SGHRS and CDR2 is YFSETQ in the germline V gene. CDR3 coding DNA: TGCGCCAGCAGCTTGGGCCTCGGGGACAGGAATTCACCCCTCCACTTT. The encoded protein is CASSLGLGDRNSPLHF.

The rearrangement uses TRBV5-1 and TRBJ1-1; 7 bases fit TRBD1. After removal of 2 bases from V and 5 bases from J, the junction contained 18 bases not matched to a gene. The length of the CDR3 is 18 residues. Germline V gene data show CDR1 as SGHRS and CDR2 as YFSETQ. The CDR3 here is CASSLLGNLIQGRTEAFF. The CDR3, as DNA: TGCGCCAGCAGCTTACTTGGGAATTTAATACAGGGGAGAACTGAAGCTTTCTTT.

The genes are TRBV10-1 and TRBJ2-1; 10 bases align to TRBD2. In germline, CDR1 is WNHNN, CDR2 SYGVQD (reference sequence). Trimming cost V 0 bases and J 13 bases; bases outside gene matches: 6. The CDR3 consists of 14 residues. The CDR3 reads CASSESQLAGNQFF. CDR3 coding DNA: TGCGCCAGCAGTGAGTCGCAACTAGCGGGGAATCAGTTCTTC.

This chain links TRBV6-6 with TRBJ1-5; possible D gene TRBD1, 6 bases. Trimming took 6 bases from V and 11 from J, leaving 14 bases between them. In germline, CDR1 is MNHNY, CDR2 SVGAGI (reference sequence). The CDR3 runs 12 residues. The DNA for the CDR3 is TGTGCCAGCAGCCAACCAGGGGAAGCCCAGCATTTT. It encodes CASSQPGEAQHF.

The rearrangement links TRBV7-9 to TRBJ1-1; 10 nucleotides align to TRBD1. The V gene's germline CDR1 is SEHNR and CDR2 FQNEAQ (reference sequence). The V gene end was trimmed by 5 bases and the J gene end by 5 bases; junction bases not matched to a gene: 8. The CDR3 spans 15 residues. CDR3 DNA sequence: TGTGCCAGCAGCCCCCGGGACAGGGGAGAGACTGAAGCTTTCTTT. Translation gives CASSPRDRGETEAFF.

This chain uses TRBV6-4 with TRBJ1-1; 9 bases match TRBD1. CDR1 is MRHNA and CDR2 is SNTAGT in the germline V gene. The CDR3 extends over 13 amino acids. V lost 6 bases, J lost 1 base, and 0 bases stayed unmatched. CDR3 region: CASRDRGNTEAFF. The DNA for the CDR3 is TGTGCCAGCAGGGACAGGGGGAACACTGAAGCTTTCTTT.

The gene calls are TRBV11-3 and TRBJ2-7, with 9 bases that match TRBD1. V dropped 3 bases and J dropped 5; count of bases not matched to a gene: 11. Germline CDR1 is SGHNT and CDR2 is YENEEA. The CDR3 is 16 amino acids. The CDR3 is CASSFGRGQGPHEQYF. CDR3 DNA: TGTGCCAGCAGCTTCGGGCGGGGACAGGGCCCCCACGAGCAGTACTTC.

The V call is TRBV19, the J call TRBJ2-5; D remains ambiguous. Trimming left V 5 bases short and J 4 bases short, with 5 bases between. Germline V gene sequence: CDR1 LNHDA, CDR2 SQIVND (reference sequence). The CDR3 loop spans 11 amino acids. CDR3 loop: CASSPGETQYF. The CDR3 DNA reads TGTGCCAGTAGTCCAGGAGAGACCCAGTACTTC.

The CDR3 loop is CASSQVVSENSYNEQFF. The CDR3 DNA reads TGCGCCAGCAGCCAAGTTGTATCGGAGAACTCCTACAATGAGCAGTTCTTC. The rearrangement links TRBV4-1 to TRBJ2-1, with D hard to call. Germline loops: CDR1 MGHRA, CDR2 YSYEKL. V lost 1 base and J 0 bases, leaving 13 bases between the germline ends. The CDR3 is made up of 17 amino acids.

The genes are TRBV5-1 and TRBJ2-4; 8 nucleotides agree with TRBD1. The CDR3 has 18 amino acids. V lost 4 bases to trimming and J lost 9 bases; unmatched junction nucleotides: 21. Germline-derived CDR1 and CDR2 are SGHRS and YFSETQ. Here the CDR3 DNA reads TGCGCCAGCAGCCAGGATCAGGGGGCGCTAATCGGGAGTAGCATTCAGTACTTC. It encodes CASSQDQGALIGSSIQYF.

The V gene is TRBV27, the J gene TRBJ2-7; 8 nucleotides match TRBD1. V shed 5 bases, J shed 2 bases, and the junction held 8 bases outside the gene matches. The CDR3 runs to 15 residues. CDR1 is MNHEY, CDR2 SMNVEV, per germline (reference sequence). CDR3 nucleotide sequence: TGTGCCAGCAGTCTGGACAGGGTTGGCACCTACGAGCAGTACTTC. It yields the protein CASSLDRVGTYEQYF.

The rearrangement uses TRBV2 and TRBJ1-1; D uncertain. With 6 bases removed from V and 1 base from J, the gap between germline ends came to 15 bases. CDR1 and CDR2 from the germline V gene are SNHLY and FYNNEI. CDR3 size: 15 residues. CDR3 sequence reads: CASSPRGDSNTEAFF. CDR3 DNA: TGTGCCAGCAGCCCTAGAGGAGATTCGAACACTGAAGCTTTCTTT.

The gene calls are TRBV10-3 and TRBJ2-7; a weak D match, TRBD1 (6 bases). This CDR3 is 14 amino acids long. Trimming left V 0 bases short and J 7 bases short, with 13 bases between. Germline V lookup: CDR1 ENHRY, CDR2 SYGVKD. In DNA form, the CDR3 reads TGTGCCATCAGTGAGTCACAGGGTTTAGGTGAGCAGTACTTC. Residues: CAISESQGLGEQYF.

The chain carries TRBV14 and TRBJ2-7; 7 bases align to TRBD2. Germline V CDR1 and CDR2: SGHDN, FVKESK. CDR3 length: 16 residues. V lost 4 bases to trimming and J lost 2 bases; unmatched junction nucleotides: 11. CDR3 amino acids: CASSPGWKRGAYEQYF. The CDR3 region has the DNA TGTGCCAGCAGCCCCGGATGGAAGCGGGGTGCCTACGAGCAGTACTTC.

The rearrangement joins TRBV15 to TRBJ2-2, with a tentative D call TRBD1 (6 bases). The V end was cut by 2 bases, the J end by 13 bases, with 14 bases between. There are 13 residues in the CDR3. CDR1 LNHNV and CDR2 YYDKDF come from the germline V gene (reference sequence). CDR3 nucleotide sequence: TGTGCCACCAGCAGAACCGGGACACCCACGCTGTTTTTT. It specifies CATSRTGTPTLFF.

This clone was picked up a small number of times. The chain couples TRBV10-3 to TRBJ2-3; TRBD2 matches 11 bases. The CDR3 length is 14 residues. Trimming cost V 10 bases and J 2 bases; bases outside gene matches: 5. Germline loops: CDR1 ENHRY, CDR2 SYGVKD. The CDR3 region is CATTGLADTDTQYF. The CDR3 bases are TGTGCCACCACGGGACTAGCGGACACAGATACGCAGTATTTT.

The rearrangement links TRBV19 to TRBJ1-5, with D uncertain. Germline V gene sequence: CDR1 LNHDA, CDR2 SQIVND (reference sequence). V lost 2 bases to trimming and J lost 5 bases, with 13 bases between them. The CDR3 loop spans 15 amino acids. The CDR3 protein is CASSISAERDQPQHF. CDR3 DNA: TGTGCCAGTAGTATAAGCGCCGAGAGAGATCAGCCCCAGCATTTT.

The chain uses TRBV30 and TRBJ2-5; 9 bases line up with TRBD2. In germline, CDR1 is GTSNPN, CDR2 SVGIG (reference sequence). V trimming: 1 base; J trimming: 4 bases; junction bases outside the gene matches: 4. The length of the CDR3 is 14 residues. Written as DNA, the CDR3 is TGTGCCTGGAGTGCCGGGACTAGCATAGAGACCCAGTACTTC. It specifies CAWSAGTSIETQYF. Full variable domain (outside the CDR3, taken from reference TRBV30 and TRBJ2-5): SQTIHQWPATLVQPVGSPLSLECTVEGTSNPNLYWYRQAAGRGLQLLFYSVGIGQISSEVPQNLSASRPQDRQFILSSKKLLLSDSGFYLCAWSAGTSIETQYFGPGTRLLVL.